This TCR beta chain was observed in a study of cytomegalovirus exposure and HLA in healthy donors. Study background: About 180 million T cells yielded around 100 million unique TCR beta sequences, as an earlier analysis found. Falling in the Caucasian-associated ancestry cluster were approximately 84% of under 500 genotyped donors.

The count of this clone is one. Antigen specificity is unknown. At one end the junction does not follow the germline gene, possibly because of a read error. Researchers ran the PCR with 60 Vbeta and 13 Jbeta primers. TCRdb's copy holds only in-frame clones and misses some; the assay was immunoSEQ multiplex PCR. The table lists about 160,000 clones, 77% of them singletons. Germline assignment: CDR1 SEHNR and CDR2 FQNEAQ (reference sequence). The length of the CDR3 is 16 residues. Study outcomes and limitations: Earlier analysis yielded a pattern in which most TCR beta V segments were productive about 87% or about 30% of the time.

This chain uses TRBV7-9 with TRBJ2-7; 10 bases line up with TRBD2. Material: PBMCs. This receptor was obtained from a woman between 25 and 40 years old in good health and CMV-seronegative. CDR3 amino acids: CASSWTSGGGSYEQCF. As DNA, the CDR3 is TGTGCCAGCAGCTGGACTAGCGGTGGAGGCTCCTACGAGCAGTGCTTC.